The T cell receptor (beta chain) under discussion was sequenced for a study of cytomegalovirus exposure and HLA in healthy donors. Study-wide findings and caveats: Researchers reported in a later analysis that common viral pathogens appeared linked to several top clusters. Researchers catalogued around 150 TCR beta chains as cytomegalovirus-associated. There were some public TCRs occurring in many donors, but most TCR sequences were rare. Later work showed greater clonal expansion in HLA-associated TCR beta chains than in equally common others.

Remarks on this clone: The antigen remains unidentified.

With 60 Vbeta and 13 Jbeta primers, the PCR was carried out. The protocol was immunoSEQ multiplex PCR, while the TCRdb copy is restricted to in-frame clones and leaves out a portion. This table holds around 200,000 clones. Trimming cost V 1 base and J 2 bases, with 9 bases left between them. The length of the CDR3 is 14 residues. Germline assignment: CDR1 SGHRS and CDR2 YFSETQ. The chain uses TRBV5-1 and TRBJ2-5; tentative D call: TRBD2 (5 bases). Sequencing input: PBMCs. The receptor was derived from a girl aged 2 to 10 in good health and CMV-seropositive. CDR3 DNA: TGCGCCAGCAGCTTGAGTACGGGACAAGAGACCCAGTACTTC. It is translated as CASSLSTGQETQYF.